This passage covers 8 T cell receptor beta chains from one sample sequenced in a study of blood T cell repertoires in COVID-19. Clones were sequenced by immunoSEQ multiplex PCR, and TCRdb holds only the in-frame ones, with some missing. The table includes some 150,000 clones, around 91% detected once. Source material: PBMCs or T cells enriched from blood (not recorded which). The receptors here all came from a woman aged 18 to 35 who had recovered from COVID-19.

The chain joins TRBV9 to TRBJ2-1; 7 nucleotides align to TRBD2. This CDR3 is 15 amino acids long. The V gene end was trimmed by 4 bases and the J gene end by 0 bases; junction bases not matched to a gene: 4. Germline V gene lookup returns CDR1 SGDLS and CDR2 YYNGEE. The CDR3 here is CASSQGGSSYNEQFF. Here the CDR3 DNA reads TGTGCCAGCAGCCAGGGCGGGAGCTCCTACAATGAGCAGTTCTTC.

This clone has a single count. This chain connects TRBV5-4 to TRBJ1-6; possibly TRBD1 for D (6 bases). The CDR3 is made up of 14 amino acids. Germline V gives CDR1 SGHNT, CDR2 YYREEE (reference sequence). Trimming took 0 bases from V and 10 from J, leaving 11 bases between them. The CDR3 loop reads CASSLEGHSSPLHF. The CDR3 DNA follows: TGTGCCAGCAGCTTGGAGGGACATTCATCACCCCTCCACTTT.

The chain carries TRBV6-4 and TRBJ2-3, with D maybe TRBD1 (6 bases). This CDR3 has 15 residues. CDR1 is MRHNA and CDR2 is SNTAGT in the germline V gene. V lost 9 bases, J lost 7 bases, and 23 bases lay in between. CDR3 region: CARRPGEIFGNTQYF. As DNA, the CDR3 is TGTGCCAGGAGGCCAGGGGAGATTTTTGGGAATACGCAGTATTTT.

This chain uses TRBV12-3 or TRBV12-4 with TRBJ2-4; weak D call: TRBD1 (6 bases). Trimming took off 3 bases at V and 15 bases at J, with 18 bases between the two ends. The CDR3 totals 13 residues. CDR3 region: CASSLIQGAGRYF. CDR3 nucleotides: TGTGCCAGCAGTTTGATACAGGGAGCCGGACGGTACTTC.

This chain uses TRBV4-1 with TRBJ1-1, with 8 bases lining up with TRBD1. V dropped 0 bases and J dropped 0; count of bases not matched to a gene: 3. The length of the CDR3 is 16 residues. Germline CDR1 is MGHRA and CDR2 is YSYEKL. The CDR3: CASSQDRGRMNTEAFF. For the CDR3, the DNA is TGCGCCAGCAGCCAAGACAGGGGGCGAATGAACACTGAAGCTTTCTTT.

The CDR3 sequence is CATSGRSGVDNQPQHF. In DNA form, the CDR3 reads TGTGCCACCAGTGGGAGGAGCGGGGTTGACAATCAGCCCCAGCATTTT. This chain connects TRBV24-1 to TRBJ1-5; D is uncertain. The CDR3 runs 16 residues. Germline V lookup: CDR1 KGHDR, CDR2 SFDVKD. V lost 5 bases, J lost 3 bases, and 16 bases lay in between.

The sample holds one count of this clone. This rearrangement joins TRBV5-1 to TRBJ2-7; 8 bases are shared with TRBD1. The J segment lost 6 bases and the V segment lost 2 bases, leaving 7 bases of the junction unmatched. CDR1 SGHRS and CDR2 YFSETQ come from the germline V gene. CDR3 size: 14 residues. The CDR3 spells CASSFLGTGVEQYF. The DNA for the CDR3 is TGCGCCAGCAGCTTCCTCGGGACAGGTGTCGAGCAGTACTTC.

The chain has TRBV21-1 and TRBJ1-1; no DNA check was done on the table's D call, TRBD1. TRBV21-1 is listed as a pseudogene. The CDR3 consists of 19 residues. CDR3 coding DNA: TGTGCCAGCAGCAAAGCGCTTAAACCCATCCAGGGGCGAGACACTGAAGCTTTCTTT. The encoded protein is CASSKALKPIQGRDTEAFF.